This TCR beta chain was sequenced in a study of blood T cell repertoires in COVID-19. Overall study context: COVID-19 samples collected from the United States, Italy and Spain covered acute and convalescent phases. Sample material is recorded as cDNA or gDNA derived from T cells, B-cell-depleted T cells, or PBMCs.

Trimming shortened V by 0 bases and J by 4 bases, and 4 bases separated the two germline ends. There are 11 residues in the CDR3. Germline V lookup: CDR1 DFQATT, CDR2 SNEGSKA (reference sequence). This clone came up a few times. Assay used: immunoSEQ multiplex PCR; TCRdb lists only in-frame clones, some missing. In the table there are 120,000 or so clones, about 88% of which are singletons. The chain uses TRBV20-1 and TRBJ2-7; D is unresolved. This receptor was obtained from a woman of 80 years or more with acute or convalescent COVID-19. The sequenced sample consisted of peripheral blood. CDR3 in DNA: TGCAGTGCTAGAGACCAGTACGAGCAGTACTTC. Encoded protein: CSARDQYEQYF.